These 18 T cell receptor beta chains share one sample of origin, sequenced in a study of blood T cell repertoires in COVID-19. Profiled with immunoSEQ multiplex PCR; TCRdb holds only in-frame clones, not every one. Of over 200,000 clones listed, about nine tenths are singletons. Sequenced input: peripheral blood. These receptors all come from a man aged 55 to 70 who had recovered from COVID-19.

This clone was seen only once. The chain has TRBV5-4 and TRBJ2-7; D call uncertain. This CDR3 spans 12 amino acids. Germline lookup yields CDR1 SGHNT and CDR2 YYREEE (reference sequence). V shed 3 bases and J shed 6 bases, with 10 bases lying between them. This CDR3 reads CASSSFPGEQYF. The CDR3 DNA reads TGTGCCAGCAGCTCGTTCCCCGGCGAGCAGTACTTC.

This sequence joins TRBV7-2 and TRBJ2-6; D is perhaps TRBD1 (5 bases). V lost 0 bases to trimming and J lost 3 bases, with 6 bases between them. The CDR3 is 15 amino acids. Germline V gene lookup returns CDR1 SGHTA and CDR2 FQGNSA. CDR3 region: CASSLARVGANVLTF. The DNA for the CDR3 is TGTGCCAGCAGCTTAGCCAGGGTTGGGGCCAACGTCCTGACTTTC. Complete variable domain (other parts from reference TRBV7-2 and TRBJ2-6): GAGVSQSPSNKVTEKGKDVELRCDPISGHTALYWYRQSLGQGLEFLIYFQGNSAPDKSGLPSDRFSAERTGGSVSTLTIQRTQQEDSAVYLCASSLARVGANVLTFGAGSRLTVL.

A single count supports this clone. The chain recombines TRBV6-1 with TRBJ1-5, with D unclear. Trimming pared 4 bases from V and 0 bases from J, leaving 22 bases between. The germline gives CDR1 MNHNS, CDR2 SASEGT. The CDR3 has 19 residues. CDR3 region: CASSVVWQRLDYSNQPQHF. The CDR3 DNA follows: TGTGCCAGCAGTGTTGTGTGGCAGAGACTTGATTATAGCAATCAGCCCCAGCATTTT.

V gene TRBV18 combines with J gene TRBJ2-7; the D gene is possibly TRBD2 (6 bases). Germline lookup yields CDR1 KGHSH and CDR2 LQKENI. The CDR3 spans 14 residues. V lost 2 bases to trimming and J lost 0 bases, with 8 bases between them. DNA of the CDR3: TGTGCCAGCTCACCAAAGCGGGCCTCCTACGAGCAGTACTTC. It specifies CASSPKRASYEQYF. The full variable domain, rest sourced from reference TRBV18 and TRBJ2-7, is NAGVMQNPRHLVRRRGQEARLRCSPMKGHSHVYWYRQLPEEGLKFMVYLQKENIIDESGMPKERFSAEFPKEGPSILRIQQVVRGDSAAYFCASSPKRASYEQYFGPGTRLTVT.

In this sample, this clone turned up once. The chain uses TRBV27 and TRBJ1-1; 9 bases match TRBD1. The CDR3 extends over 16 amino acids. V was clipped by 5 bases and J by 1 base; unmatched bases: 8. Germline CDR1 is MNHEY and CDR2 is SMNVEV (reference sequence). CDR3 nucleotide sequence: TGTGCCAGCAGTCACGACAGGGGGGGAGGGAACACTGAAGCTTTCTTT. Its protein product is CASSHDRGGGNTEAFF.

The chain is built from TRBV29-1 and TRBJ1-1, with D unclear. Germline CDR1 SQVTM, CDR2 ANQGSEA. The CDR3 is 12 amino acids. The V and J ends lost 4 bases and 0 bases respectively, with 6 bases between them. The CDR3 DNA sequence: TGCAGCGTTGTCTCGGTGAACACTGAAGCTTTCTTT. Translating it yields CSVVSVNTEAFF. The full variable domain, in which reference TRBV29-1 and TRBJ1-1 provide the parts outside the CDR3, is SAVISQKPSRDICQRGTSLTIQCQVDSQVTMMFWYRQQPGQSLTLIATANQGSEATYESGFVIDKFPISRPNLTFSTLTVSNMSPEDSSIYLCSVVSVNTEAFFGQGTRLTVV.

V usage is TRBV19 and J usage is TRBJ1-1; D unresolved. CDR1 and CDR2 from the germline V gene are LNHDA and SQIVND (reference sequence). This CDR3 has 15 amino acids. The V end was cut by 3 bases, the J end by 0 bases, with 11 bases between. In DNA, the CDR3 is TGTGCCAGTAGTATGAAGGAGCTGATGAACACTGAAGCTTTCTTT. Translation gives CASSMKELMNTEAFF.

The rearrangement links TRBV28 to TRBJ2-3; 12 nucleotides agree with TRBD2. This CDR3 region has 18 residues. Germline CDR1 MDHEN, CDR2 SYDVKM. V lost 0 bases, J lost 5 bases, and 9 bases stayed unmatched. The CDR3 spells CASSLWLAGGLVGDTQYF. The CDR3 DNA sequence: TGTGCCAGCAGTTTATGGCTAGCGGGGGGGCTGGTGGGAGATACGCAGTATTTT.

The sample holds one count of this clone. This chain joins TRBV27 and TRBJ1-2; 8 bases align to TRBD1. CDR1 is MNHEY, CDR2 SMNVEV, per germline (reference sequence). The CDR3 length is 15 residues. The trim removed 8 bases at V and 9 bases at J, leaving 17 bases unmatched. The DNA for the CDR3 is TGTGCCAGCTCCCGCGGCCCAGCGGGGACAGGAAGCTACACCTTC. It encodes CASSRGPAGTGSYTF.

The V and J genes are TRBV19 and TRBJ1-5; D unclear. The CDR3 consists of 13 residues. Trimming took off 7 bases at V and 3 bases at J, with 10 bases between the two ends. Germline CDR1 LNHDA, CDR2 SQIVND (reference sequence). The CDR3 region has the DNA TGTGCCAGTACTGGACGGGACAATCAGCCCCAGCATTTT. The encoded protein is CASTGRDNQPQHF.

CDR3 DNA sequence: TGTGCCAGCAGTGATAGAGGGGGCGTGGAACACAAGAGGCAGTTCTTC. Translated: CASSDRGGVEHKRQFF. This chain joins TRBV6-1 and TRBJ2-1; TRBD1 agrees at 7 bases. The CDR3 length is 16 residues. CDR1 is MNHNS, CDR2 SASEGT, per germline. Unmatched junction bases numbered 17, after V lost 3 bases and J lost 12 bases.

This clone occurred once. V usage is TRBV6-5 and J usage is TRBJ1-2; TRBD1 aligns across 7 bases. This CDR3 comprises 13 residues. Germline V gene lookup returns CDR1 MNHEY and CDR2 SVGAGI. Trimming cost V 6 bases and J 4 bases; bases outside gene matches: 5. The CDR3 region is CASSQGQTYGYTF. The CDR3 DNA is TGTGCCAGCAGCCAGGGACAGACCTATGGCTACACCTTC.

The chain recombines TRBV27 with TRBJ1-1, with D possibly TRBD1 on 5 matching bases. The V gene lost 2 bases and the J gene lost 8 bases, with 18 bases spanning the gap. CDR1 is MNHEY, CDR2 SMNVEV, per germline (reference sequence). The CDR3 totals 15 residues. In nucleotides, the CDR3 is TGTGCCAGCAGTTTAGGAACAGGTAGGTTCCAAGAAGCTTTCTTT. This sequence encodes CASSLGTGRFQEAFF.

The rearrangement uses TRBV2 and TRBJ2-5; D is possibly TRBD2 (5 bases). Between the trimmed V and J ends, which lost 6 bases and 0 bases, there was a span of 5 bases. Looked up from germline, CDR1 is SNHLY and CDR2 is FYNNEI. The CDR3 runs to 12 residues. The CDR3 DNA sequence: TGTGCCAGCAGGCGGGACCAAGAGACCCAGTACTTC. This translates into CASRRDQETQYF.

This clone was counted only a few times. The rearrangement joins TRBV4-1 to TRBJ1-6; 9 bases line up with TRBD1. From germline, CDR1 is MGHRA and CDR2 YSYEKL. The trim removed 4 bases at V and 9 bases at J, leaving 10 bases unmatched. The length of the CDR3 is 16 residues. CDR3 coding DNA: TGCGCCAGCAGCCGAGAAGGACAGGGGAGAATTTCACCCCTCCACTTT. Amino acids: CASSREGQGRISPLHF.

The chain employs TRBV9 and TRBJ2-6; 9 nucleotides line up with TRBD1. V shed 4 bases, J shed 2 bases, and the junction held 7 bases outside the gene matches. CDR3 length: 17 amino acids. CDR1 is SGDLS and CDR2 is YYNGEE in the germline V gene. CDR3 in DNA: TGTGCCAGCAGCCTCCGGGACAGGGATACTGGGGCCAACGTCCTGACTTTC. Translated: CASSLRDRDTGANVLTF.

CDR3 amino acids: CASSSGHLAQHF. The DNA of the CDR3 is TGTGCCAGCAGTTCCGGACATCTGGCCCAGCATTTT. The genes are TRBV12-3 or TRBV12-4 and TRBJ1-5; the D gene is possibly TRBD1 (5 bases). The length of the CDR3 is 12 residues. V was shortened by 4 bases and J by 11 bases, with 12 bases between the two germline ends.

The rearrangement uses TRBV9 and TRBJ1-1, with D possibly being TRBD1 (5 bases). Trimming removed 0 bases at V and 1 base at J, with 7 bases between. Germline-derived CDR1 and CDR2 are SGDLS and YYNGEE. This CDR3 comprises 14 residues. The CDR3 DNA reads TGTGCCAGCAGCGTAGGGGGCGCGAACACTGAAGCTTTCTTT. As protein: CASSVGGANTEAFF.